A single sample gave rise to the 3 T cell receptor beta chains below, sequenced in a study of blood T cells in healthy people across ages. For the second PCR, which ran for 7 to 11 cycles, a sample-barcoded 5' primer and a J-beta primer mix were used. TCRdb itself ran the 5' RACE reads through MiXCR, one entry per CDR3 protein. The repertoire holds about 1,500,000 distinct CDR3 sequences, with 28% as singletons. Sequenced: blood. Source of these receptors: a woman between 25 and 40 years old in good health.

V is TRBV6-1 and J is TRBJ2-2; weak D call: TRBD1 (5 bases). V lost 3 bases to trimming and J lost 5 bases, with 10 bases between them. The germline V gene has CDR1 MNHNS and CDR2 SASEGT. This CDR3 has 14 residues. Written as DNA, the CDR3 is TGTGCCAGCAGTGAGCAGGGAATGACCGGGGAGCTGTTTTTT. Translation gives CASSEQGMTGELFF.

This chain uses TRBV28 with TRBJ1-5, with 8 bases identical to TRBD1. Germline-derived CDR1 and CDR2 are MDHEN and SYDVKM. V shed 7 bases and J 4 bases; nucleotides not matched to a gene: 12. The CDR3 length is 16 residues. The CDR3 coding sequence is TGTGCCAGCACCCAAATTCCGGACAGGGATAATCAGCCCCAGCATTTT. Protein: CASTQIPDRDNQPQHF.

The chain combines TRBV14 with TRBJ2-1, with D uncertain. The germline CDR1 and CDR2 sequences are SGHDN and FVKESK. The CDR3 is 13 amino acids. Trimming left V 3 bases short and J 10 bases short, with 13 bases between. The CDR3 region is CASSQGGSYEQFF. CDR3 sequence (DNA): TGTGCCAGCAGCCAGGGTGGATCCTACGAGCAGTTCTTC.